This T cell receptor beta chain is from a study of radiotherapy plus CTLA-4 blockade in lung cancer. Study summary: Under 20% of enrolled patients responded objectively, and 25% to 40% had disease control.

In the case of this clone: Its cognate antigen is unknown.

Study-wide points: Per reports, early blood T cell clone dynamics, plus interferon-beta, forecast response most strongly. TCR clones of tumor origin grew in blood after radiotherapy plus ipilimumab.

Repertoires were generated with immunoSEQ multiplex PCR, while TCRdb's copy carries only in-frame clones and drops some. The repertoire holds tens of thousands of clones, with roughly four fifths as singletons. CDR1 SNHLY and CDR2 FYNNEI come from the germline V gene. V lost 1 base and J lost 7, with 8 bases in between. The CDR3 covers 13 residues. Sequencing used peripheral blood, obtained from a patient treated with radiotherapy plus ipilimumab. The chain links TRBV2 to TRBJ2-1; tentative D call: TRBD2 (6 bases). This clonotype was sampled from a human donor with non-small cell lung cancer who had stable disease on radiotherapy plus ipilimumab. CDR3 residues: CASSEDGRNEQFF. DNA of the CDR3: TGTGCCAGCAGTGAAGATGGGAGGAATGAGCAGTTCTTC.